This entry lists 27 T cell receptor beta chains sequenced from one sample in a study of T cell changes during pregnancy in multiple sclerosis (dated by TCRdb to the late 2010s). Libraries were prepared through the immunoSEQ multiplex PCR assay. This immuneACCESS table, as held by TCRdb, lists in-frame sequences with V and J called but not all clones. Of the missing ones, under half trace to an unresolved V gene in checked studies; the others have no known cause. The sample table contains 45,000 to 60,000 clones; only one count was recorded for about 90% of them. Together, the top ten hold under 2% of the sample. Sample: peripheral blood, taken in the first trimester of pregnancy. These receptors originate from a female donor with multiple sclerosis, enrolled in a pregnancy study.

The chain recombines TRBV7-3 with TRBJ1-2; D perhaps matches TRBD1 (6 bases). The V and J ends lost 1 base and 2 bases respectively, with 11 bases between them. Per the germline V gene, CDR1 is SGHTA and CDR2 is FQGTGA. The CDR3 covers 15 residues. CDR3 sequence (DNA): TGTGCCAGCAGCTTAAGTGGCAGGGGAAACTATGGCTACACCTTC. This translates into CASSLSGRGNYGYTF.

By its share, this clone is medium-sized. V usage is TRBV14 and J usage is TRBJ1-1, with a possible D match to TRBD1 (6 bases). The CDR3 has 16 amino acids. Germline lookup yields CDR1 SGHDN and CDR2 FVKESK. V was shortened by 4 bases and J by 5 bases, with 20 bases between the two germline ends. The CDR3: CASSRGGDWLGTEAFF. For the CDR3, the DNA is TGTGCCAGCAGCCGAGGGGGGGATTGGTTGGGAACTGAAGCTTTCTTT.

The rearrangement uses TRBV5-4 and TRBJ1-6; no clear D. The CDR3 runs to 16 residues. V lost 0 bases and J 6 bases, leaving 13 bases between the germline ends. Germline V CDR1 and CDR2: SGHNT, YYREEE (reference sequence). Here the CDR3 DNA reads TGTGCCAGCAGCTTGGGCACAGCTTTATTTAATTCACCCCTCCACTTT. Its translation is CASSLGTALFNSPLHF.

For the CDR3, the DNA is TGTGCCAGCAGCTTCCAGGGTCGGGCCACTGAAGCTTTCTTT. Protein: CASSFQGRATEAFF. The chain uses TRBV7-9 and TRBJ1-1, with D possibly matching TRBD1 (5 bases). CDR3 size: 14 residues. Germline assignment: CDR1 SEHNR and CDR2 FQNEAQ (reference sequence). V was shortened by 3 bases and J by 4 bases, with 12 bases between the two germline ends. Filled out from reference TRBV7-9 and TRBJ1-1, the complete variable domain reads DTGVSQNPRHKITKRGQNVTFRCDPISEHNRLYWYRQTLGQGPEFLTYFQNEAQLEKSRLLSDRFSAERPKGSFSTLEIQRTEQGDSAMYLCASSFQGRATEAFFGQGTRLTVV.

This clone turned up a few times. The CDR3: CASSYSGVNYGYTF. The CDR3 bases are TGTGCCAGCAGTTACTCAGGAGTCAACTATGGCTACACCTTC. This chain joins TRBV6-5 and TRBJ1-2, with D hard to call. Germline V lookup: CDR1 MNHEY, CDR2 SVGAGI. V was clipped by 0 bases and J by 2 bases, with 7 bases between them. CDR3 length: 14 residues.

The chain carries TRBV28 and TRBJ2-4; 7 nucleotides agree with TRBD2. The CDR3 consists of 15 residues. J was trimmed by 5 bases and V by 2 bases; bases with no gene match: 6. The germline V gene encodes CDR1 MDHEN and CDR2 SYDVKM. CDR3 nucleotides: TGTGCCAGCAGTTTAGGGCCGGGGAGGGAAAACATTCAGTACTTC. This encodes CASSLGPGRENIQYF.

This CDR3 reads CASSFSGTAEKLFF. The DNA for the CDR3 is TGTGCCAGCAGCTTCTCAGGGACAGCAGAAAAACTGTTTTTT. This chain links TRBV7-2 with TRBJ1-4, with TRBD1 matching 7 bases. There are 14 residues in the CDR3. Germline values: CDR1 SGHTA, CDR2 FQGNSA. The V segment lost 3 bases and the J segment 8 bases; nucleotides outside the gene matches: 6. Full variable domain (outside the CDR3, taken from reference TRBV7-2 and TRBJ1-4): GAGVSQSPSNKVTEKGKDVELRCDPISGHTALYWYRQSLGQGLEFLIYFQGNSAPDKSGLPSDRFSAERTGGSVSTLTIQRTQQEDSAVYLCASSFSGTAEKLFFGSGTQLSVL.

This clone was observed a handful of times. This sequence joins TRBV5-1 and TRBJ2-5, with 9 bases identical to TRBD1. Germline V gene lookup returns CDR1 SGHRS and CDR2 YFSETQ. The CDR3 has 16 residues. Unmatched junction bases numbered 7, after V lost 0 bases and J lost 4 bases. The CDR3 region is CASSLGDRGSRETQYF. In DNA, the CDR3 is TGCGCCAGCAGCTTGGGAGACAGGGGGAGCCGAGAGACCCAGTACTTC.

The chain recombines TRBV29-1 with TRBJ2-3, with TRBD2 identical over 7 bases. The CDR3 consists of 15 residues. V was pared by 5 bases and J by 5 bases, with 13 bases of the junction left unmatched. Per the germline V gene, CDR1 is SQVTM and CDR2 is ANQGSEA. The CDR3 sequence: CSVKPTSAAEDTQYF. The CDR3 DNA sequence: TGCAGCGTTAAACCAACTAGCGCTGCAGAAGATACGCAGTATTTT.

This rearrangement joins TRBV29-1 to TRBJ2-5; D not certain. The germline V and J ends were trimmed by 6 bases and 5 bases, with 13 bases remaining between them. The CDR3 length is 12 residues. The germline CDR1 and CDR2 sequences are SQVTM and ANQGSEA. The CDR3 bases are TGCAGCGTAGATCCCAACGGGGAGACCCAGTACTTC. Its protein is CSVDPNGETQYF.

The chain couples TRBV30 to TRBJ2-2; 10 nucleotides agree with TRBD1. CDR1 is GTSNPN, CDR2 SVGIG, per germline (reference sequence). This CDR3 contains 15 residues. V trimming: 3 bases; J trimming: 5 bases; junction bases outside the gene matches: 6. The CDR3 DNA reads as TGTGCCTGGAGCCGGACAGGGGGTTGGACCGGGGAGCTGTTTTTT. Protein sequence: CAWSRTGGWTGELFF.

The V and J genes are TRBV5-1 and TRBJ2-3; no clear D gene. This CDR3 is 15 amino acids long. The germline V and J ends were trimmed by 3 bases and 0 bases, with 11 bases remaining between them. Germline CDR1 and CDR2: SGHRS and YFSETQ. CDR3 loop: CASSSARISTDTQYF. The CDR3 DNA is TGCGCCAGCAGCTCGGCGAGGATTAGCACAGATACGCAGTATTTT.

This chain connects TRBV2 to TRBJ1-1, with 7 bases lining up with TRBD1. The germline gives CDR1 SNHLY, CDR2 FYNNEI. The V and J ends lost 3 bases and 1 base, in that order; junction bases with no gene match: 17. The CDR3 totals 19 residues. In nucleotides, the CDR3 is TGTGCCAGCAGTGACTTAGGCCAGGGGGTTAGCCAAGGGAACACTGAAGCTTTCTTT. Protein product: CASSDLGQGVSQGNTEAFF.

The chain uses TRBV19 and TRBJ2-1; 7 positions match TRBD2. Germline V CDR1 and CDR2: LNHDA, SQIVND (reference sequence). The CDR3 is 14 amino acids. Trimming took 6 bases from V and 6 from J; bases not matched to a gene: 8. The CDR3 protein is CASSRSGISNEQFF. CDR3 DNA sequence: TGTGCCAGTAGCAGGAGCGGGATTTCCAATGAGCAGTTCTTC.

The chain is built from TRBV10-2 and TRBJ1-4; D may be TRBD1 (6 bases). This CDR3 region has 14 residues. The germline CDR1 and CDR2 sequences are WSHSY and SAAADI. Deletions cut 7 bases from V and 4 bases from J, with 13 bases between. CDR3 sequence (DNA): TGCGCCAGCACCCTTACAGGGCTTAATGAAAAACTGTTTTTT. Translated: CASTLTGLNEKLFF.

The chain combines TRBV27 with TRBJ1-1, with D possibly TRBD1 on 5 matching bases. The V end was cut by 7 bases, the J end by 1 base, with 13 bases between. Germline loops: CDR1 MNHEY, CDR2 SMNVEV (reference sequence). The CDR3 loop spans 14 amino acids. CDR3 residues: CASTPVGANTEAFF. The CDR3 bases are TGTGCCAGCACGCCCGTTGGGGCGAACACTGAAGCTTTCTTT.

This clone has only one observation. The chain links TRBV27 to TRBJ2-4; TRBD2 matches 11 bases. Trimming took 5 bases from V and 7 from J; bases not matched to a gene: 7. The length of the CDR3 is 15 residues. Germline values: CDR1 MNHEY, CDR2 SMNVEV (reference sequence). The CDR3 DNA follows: TGTGCCAGCAGTGTACTAGCGGGGGCAGGCAACATTCAGTACTTC. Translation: CASSVLAGAGNIQYF.

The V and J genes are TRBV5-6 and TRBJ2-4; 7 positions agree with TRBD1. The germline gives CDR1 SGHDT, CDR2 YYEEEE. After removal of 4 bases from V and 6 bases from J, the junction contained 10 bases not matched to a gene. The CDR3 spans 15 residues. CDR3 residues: CASSLRQGWGNIQYF. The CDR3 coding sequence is TGTGCCAGCAGCCTCCGACAGGGCTGGGGAAACATTCAGTACTTC.

CDR3 DNA: TGTGCCAGTAGTATAGGTCCCACGGCTAGGTTCTTC. The encoded protein is CASSIGPTARFF. The chain carries TRBV19 and TRBJ2-1, with D unresolved. The length of the CDR3 is 12 residues. V lost 1 base to trimming and J lost 15 bases, with 13 bases between them. Germline CDR1 reads LNHDA; CDR2 reads SQIVND (reference sequence).

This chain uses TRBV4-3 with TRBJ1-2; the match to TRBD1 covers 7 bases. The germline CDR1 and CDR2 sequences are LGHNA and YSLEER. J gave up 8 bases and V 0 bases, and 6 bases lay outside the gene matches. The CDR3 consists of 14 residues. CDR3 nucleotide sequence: TGCGCCAGCAGCCAAGATACAGGGGCTGGAGGCTACACCTTC. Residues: CASSQDTGAGGYTF.

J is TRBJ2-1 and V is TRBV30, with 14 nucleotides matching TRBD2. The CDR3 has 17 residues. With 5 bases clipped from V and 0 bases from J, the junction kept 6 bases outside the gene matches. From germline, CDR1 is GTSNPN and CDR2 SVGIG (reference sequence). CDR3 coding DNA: TGTGCCTGGGTGACTAGCGGGGGGGTTAGCTCCTACAATGAGCAGTTCTTC. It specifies CAWVTSGGVSSYNEQFF. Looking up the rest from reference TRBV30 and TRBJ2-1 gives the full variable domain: SQTIHQWPATLVQPVGSPLSLECTVEGTSNPNLYWYRQAAGRGLQLLFYSVGIGQISSEVPQNLSASRPQDRQFILSSKKLLLSDSGFYLCAWVTSGGVSSYNEQFFGPGTRLTVL.

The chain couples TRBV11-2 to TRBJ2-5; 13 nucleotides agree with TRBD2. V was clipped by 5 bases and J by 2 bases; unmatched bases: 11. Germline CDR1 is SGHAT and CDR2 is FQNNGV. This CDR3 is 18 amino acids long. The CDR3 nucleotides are TGTGCCAGCAGCCGTACTAGCGGGGGGGCAGGGTATCAAGAGACCCAGTACTTC. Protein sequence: CASSRTSGGAGYQETQYF.

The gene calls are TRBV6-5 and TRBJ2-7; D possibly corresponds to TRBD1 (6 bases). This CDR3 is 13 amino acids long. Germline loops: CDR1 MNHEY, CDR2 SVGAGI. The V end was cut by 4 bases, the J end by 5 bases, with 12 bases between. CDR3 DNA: TGTGCCAGCAGTTGGGGAAACAGGGACGAGCAGTACTTC. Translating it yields CASSWGNRDEQYF.

This chain's CDR3 is CASSVSAGNGYTF. DNA for the CDR3: TGTGCCAGCAGCGTCTCCGCCGGGAACGGCTACACCTTC. The J gene is TRBJ1-2, the V gene TRBV9; D unresolved. The germline V and J ends were trimmed by 2 bases and 8 bases, with 13 bases remaining between them. CDR1 is SGDLS, CDR2 YYNGEE, per germline. CDR3 size: 13 residues. The whole variable domain, remainder taken from reference TRBV9 and TRBJ1-2, is DSGVTQTPKHLITATGQRVTLRCSPRSGDLSVYWYQQSLDQGLQFLIQYYNGEERAKGNILERFSAQQFPDLHSELNLSSLELGDSALYFCASSVSAGNGYTFGSGTRLTVV.

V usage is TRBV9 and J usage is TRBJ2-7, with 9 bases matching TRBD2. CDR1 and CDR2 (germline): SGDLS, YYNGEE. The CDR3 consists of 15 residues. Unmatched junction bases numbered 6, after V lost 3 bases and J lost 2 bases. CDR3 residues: CASSEAGGGAYEQYF. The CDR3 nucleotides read TGTGCCAGCAGCGAAGCGGGGGGTGGGGCCTACGAGCAGTACTTC.

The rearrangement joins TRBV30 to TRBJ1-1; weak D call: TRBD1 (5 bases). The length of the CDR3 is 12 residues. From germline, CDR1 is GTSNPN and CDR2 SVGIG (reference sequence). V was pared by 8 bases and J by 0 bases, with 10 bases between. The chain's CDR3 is CARQTLNTEAFF. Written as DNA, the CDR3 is TGTGCCCGACAGACACTGAACACTGAAGCTTTCTTT.

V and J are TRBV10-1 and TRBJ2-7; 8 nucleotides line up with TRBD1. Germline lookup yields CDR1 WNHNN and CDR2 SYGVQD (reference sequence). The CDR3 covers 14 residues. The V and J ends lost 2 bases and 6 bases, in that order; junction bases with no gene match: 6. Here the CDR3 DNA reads TGCGCCAGCAGTGAGACCAGGGGGCTCAGCGAGCAGTACTTC. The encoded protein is CASSETRGLSEQYF.